Presented here are 32 T cell receptor beta chains from one specimen sequenced in a study of blood T cell repertoires in COVID-19. Method: immunoSEQ multiplex PCR; TCRdb's copy keeps in-frame clones and lacks some. Among under 150,000 clones listed, around 84% were seen once. Sequencing was carried out using peripheral blood. The receptors stem from a woman aged 40-49 years with acute or convalescent COVID-19.

The chain has TRBV10-3 and TRBJ2-3; no definite D call. V was shortened by 0 bases and J by 0 bases, with 7 bases between the two germline ends. The CDR3 is made up of 15 amino acids. Germline V CDR1 and CDR2: ENHRY, SYGVKD. The CDR3 region has the DNA TGTGCCATCAGTGAGTCAGTCACTAGCACAGATACGCAGTATTTT. Amino acids: CAISESVTSTDTQYF.

This clone was detected a few times. This rearrangement joins TRBV7-3 to TRBJ2-1, with D perhaps TRBD1 (6 bases). The V end was cut by 3 bases, the J end by 0 bases, with 12 bases between. This CDR3 region has 16 residues. Germline V gene sequence: CDR1 SGHTA, CDR2 FQGTGA. The CDR3 bases are TGTGCCAGCAGCTTTAAAAACAGGGACTCCTACAATGAGCAGTTCTTC. The encoded protein is CASSFKNRDSYNEQFF.

The CDR3 here is CASFLCRLTSSGNTIYF. The CDR3, as DNA: TGCGCCAGCTTCCTGTGTAGGCTGACTAGCTCTGGAAACACCATATATTTT. This chain joins TRBV5-1 and TRBJ1-3; D is unresolved. Germline CDR1 SGHRS, CDR2 YFSETQ. The CDR3 spans 17 residues. Trimming shortened V by 7 bases and J by 0 bases, and 20 bases separated the two germline ends. Looking up the rest from reference TRBV5-1 and TRBJ1-3 gives the full variable domain: KAGVTQTPRYLIKTRGQQVTLSCSPISGHRSVSWYQQTPGQGLQFLFEYFSETQRNKGNFPGRFSGRQFSNSRSEMNVSTLELGDSALYLCASFLCRLTSSGNTIYFGEGSWLTVV.

This sequence joins TRBV30 and TRBJ2-7; 7 nucleotides agree with TRBD1. Per the germline V gene, CDR1 is GTSNPN and CDR2 is SVGIG (reference sequence). This CDR3 is built from 14 residues. V shed 6 bases, J shed 2 bases, and the junction held 10 bases outside the gene matches. The CDR3 sequence: CACIARTGAYEQYF. CDR3 nucleotides: TGTGCCTGTATCGCAAGGACAGGCGCCTACGAGCAGTACTTC.

The chain uses TRBV5-1 and TRBJ1-1, with D uncertain. V lost 0 bases, J lost 7 bases, and 10 bases lay in between. Per germline, CDR1 SGHRS and CDR2 YFSETQ. This CDR3 is 13 amino acids long. The CDR3 region has the DNA TGCGCCAGCAGCTTGGTACAGAAAGGTGAAGCTTTCTTT. Its protein is CASSLVQKGEAFF.

V is TRBV5-1 and J is TRBJ2-1, with 8 bases aligning to TRBD2. Trimming at V came to 4 bases and at J to 8 bases, leaving 11 bases not matched to a gene. This CDR3 is built from 15 residues. Germline CDR1 and CDR2: SGHRS and YFSETQ. CDR3 amino acids: CASSPAGGVGDEQFF. CDR3 nucleotides: TGCGCCAGCAGCCCCGCCGGGGGGGTCGGCGATGAGCAGTTCTTC. The full variable domain, completed using reference TRBV5-1 and TRBJ2-1, is KAGVTQTPRYLIKTRGQQVTLSCSPISGHRSVSWYQQTPGQGLQFLFEYFSETQRNKGNFPGRFSGRQFSNSRSEMNVSTLELGDSALYLCASSPAGGVGDEQFFGPGTRLTVL.

This sequence joins TRBV6-5 and TRBJ1-2; 9 nucleotides line up with TRBD1. Germline CDR1 MNHEY, CDR2 SVGAGI. The CDR3 sequence is 14 residues long. The junction had 3 bases not matched to a gene; V was cut back by 6 bases and J by 1 base. The DNA for the CDR3 is TGTGCCAGCAGATGGACAGGGGTTAACTATGGCTACACCTTC. It specifies CASRWTGVNYGYTF.

This clone was detected only once. The gene calls are TRBV4-2 and TRBJ1-6; 8 bases are shared with TRBD1. The CDR3 length is 15 residues. Trimming cost V 0 bases and J 7 bases; bases outside gene matches: 2. The germline gives CDR1 LGHNA, CDR2 YNFKEQ. This chain's CDR3 is CASSQEDRDNSPLHF. As DNA, the CDR3 is TGTGCCAGCAGCCAAGAGGACAGGGACAATTCACCCCTCCACTTT.

The chain's CDR3 is CASSQSMSSGNTIYF. CDR3 DNA: TGTGCCAGCAGCCAAAGTATGAGCTCTGGAAACACCATATATTTT. This rearrangement joins TRBV3-1 (or the pseudogene TRBV3-2) to TRBJ1-3; D uncertain. From germline, CDR1 is LGHDT and CDR2 YNNKEL (reference sequence). The V end was cut by 2 bases, the J end by 0 bases, with 8 bases between. The CDR3 has 15 residues.

The chain carries TRBV18 and TRBJ1-1; 7 nucleotides line up with TRBD1. This CDR3 spans 14 amino acids. J gave up 0 bases and V 6 bases, and 4 bases lay outside the gene matches. CDR1 KGHSH and CDR2 LQKENI come from the germline V gene. CDR3 DNA: TGTGCCAGCTCGCAGGACAGGATGAACACTGAAGCTTTCTTT. Residues: CASSQDRMNTEAFF. The whole variable domain, remainder taken from reference TRBV18 and TRBJ1-1, is NAGVMQNPRHLVRRRGQEARLRCSPMKGHSHVYWYRQLPEEGLKFMVYLQKENIIDESGMPKERFSAEFPKEGPSILRIQQVVRGDSAAYFCASSQDRMNTEAFFGQGTRLTVV.

The rearrangement links TRBV19 to TRBJ1-3; no reliable D call. The V and J ends lost 5 bases and 0 bases respectively, with 8 bases between them. Germline V gives CDR1 LNHDA, CDR2 SQIVND (reference sequence). This CDR3 spans 14 amino acids. CDR3 sequence (DNA): TGTGCCAGTAGTGTGAGTGACTCTGGAAACACCATATATTTT. Amino acid sequence: CASSVSDSGNTIYF.

Note on this clone: Mismatch with germline at one junction end may stem from a read error. The CDR3 loop is CASSLRTSGSNAGELFF. As DNA, the CDR3 is TGTGCCAGCAGCTTAAGGACTAGCGGATCGAACGCCGGGGAGCTGTTTTTT. The chain is built from TRBV7-6 and TRBJ2-2; 10 nucleotides match TRBD2. The CDR3 is 17 residues long. Germline-derived CDR1 and CDR2 are SGHVS and FNYEAQ.

The V and J genes are TRBV2 and TRBJ1-2; TRBD1 aligns across 8 bases. CDR3 size: 15 residues. The ends lost 2 bases at V and 2 bases at J; junction bases unmatched: 4. CDR1 and CDR2 from the germline V gene are SNHLY and FYNNEI. The CDR3 sequence is CASSESQGANYGYTF. The CDR3 DNA is TGTGCCAGCAGTGAATCGCAGGGGGCAAACTATGGCTACACCTTC.

This rearrangement joins TRBV4-2 to TRBJ1-2; 8 positions agree with TRBD1. V was pared by 4 bases and J by 5 bases, with 6 bases of the junction left unmatched. Germline values: CDR1 LGHNA, CDR2 YNFKEQ. The CDR3 contains 14 residues. This chain's CDR3 is CASSPGGGEYGYTF. The CDR3 DNA reads as TGTGCCAGCAGCCCAGGGGGCGGAGAGTATGGCTACACCTTC.

The chain has TRBV10-1 and TRBJ1-6; D not resolved. From germline, CDR1 is WNHNN and CDR2 SYGVQD (reference sequence). The V and J ends lost 6 bases and 10 bases respectively, with 25 bases between them. The CDR3 has 17 residues. The CDR3 spells CASSPGVPYPKGSPLHF. The DNA of the CDR3 is TGCGCCAGCAGCCCCGGGGTACCCTACCCAAAAGGGTCACCCCTCCACTTT.

Only one count was recorded for this clone. The chain is built from TRBV7-6 and TRBJ2-7; a possible D gene is TRBD1 (6 bases). The germline V gene has CDR1 SGHVS and CDR2 FNYEAQ. The V end lost 2 bases, the J end lost 0 bases, and 11 bases lay between the germline ends. The CDR3 loop spans 15 amino acids. The CDR3, as DNA: TGTGCCAGCAGCTTAATTACGGACAGCTCCTACGAGCAGTACTTC. Its translation is CASSLITDSSYEQYF.

The rearrangement joins TRBV2 to TRBJ1-2, with D perhaps matching TRBD1 (5 bases). The germline V and J ends were trimmed by 5 bases and 2 bases, with 12 bases remaining between them. From germline, CDR1 is SNHLY and CDR2 FYNNEI. The length of the CDR3 is 14 residues. Written as DNA, the CDR3 is TGTGCCAGCAGTCCAACGGACAAGAACTATGGCTACACCTTC. Residues: CASSPTDKNYGYTF.

CDR3: CASGETSYGYTF. CDR3 nucleotide sequence: TGCGCCAGTGGGGAGACGAGCTATGGCTACACCTTC. The chain uses TRBV5-1 and TRBJ1-2; no clear D gene. Germline V lookup: CDR1 SGHRS, CDR2 YFSETQ. This CDR3 contains 12 residues. The V gene lost 8 bases and the J gene lost 4 bases, with 12 bases spanning the gap.

V usage is TRBV4-1 and J usage is TRBJ2-3, with 9 bases aligning to TRBD1. J lost 2 bases, V lost 5 bases, and 14 bases had no gene match. The CDR3 is 18 amino acids. CDR1 MGHRA and CDR2 YSYEKL come from the germline V gene. In DNA form, the CDR3 reads TGCGCCAGCAGCTTTCCCCGGGGTGGGACAGGGACCACAGATACGCAGTATTTT. Translated, it gives CASSFPRGGTGTTDTQYF.

This clone was recorded once. This rearrangement joins TRBV19 to TRBJ2-2; 7 bases map to TRBD2. Germline V gene lookup returns CDR1 LNHDA and CDR2 SQIVND (reference sequence). Trimming removed 0 bases from V and 7 bases from J; junction bases left unmatched: 8. The CDR3 loop spans 16 amino acids. This chain's CDR3 is CASSIDLGLEVGELFF. DNA for the CDR3: TGTGCCAGTAGTATAGATCTTGGACTAGAGGTCGGGGAGCTGTTTTTT. Filled out from reference TRBV19 and TRBJ2-2, the complete variable domain reads DGGITQSPKYLFRKEGQNVTLSCEQNLNHDAMYWYRQDPGQGLRLIYYSQIVNDFQKGDIAEGYSVSREKKESFPLTVTSAQKNPTAFYLCASSIDLGLEVGELFFGEGSRLTVL.

V is TRBV5-1 and J is TRBJ1-2, with 7 bases fitting TRBD1. In germline, CDR1 is SGHRS, CDR2 YFSETQ. The CDR3 consists of 13 residues. V gave up 4 bases and J gave up 6 bases; unmatched junction bases: 6. The CDR3 reads CASSIQGRDGYTF. The CDR3 DNA sequence: TGCGCCAGCAGCATACAGGGGCGGGATGGCTACACCTTC.

This clone occurred once. V and J are TRBV30 and TRBJ2-3; the D is unclear. V was shortened by 3 bases and J by 1 base, with 14 bases between the two germline ends. The CDR3 has 15 amino acids. Germline loops: CDR1 GTSNPN, CDR2 SVGIG (reference sequence). CDR3: CAWRAGQPGTDTQYF. CDR3 in DNA: TGTGCCTGGAGGGCTGGGCAACCAGGCACAGATACGCAGTATTTT.

The J gene is TRBJ1-5, the V gene TRBV12-5; 7 positions agree with TRBD1. The germline gives CDR1 LGHNT, CDR2 FRNRAP. This CDR3 has 14 amino acids. Trimming at V came to 5 bases and at J to 1 base, leaving 2 bases not matched to a gene. For the CDR3, the DNA is TGTGCTAGTGGTGGGGGACAGAGCAATCAGCCCCAGCATTTT. This translates into CASGGGQSNQPQHF.

The chain has TRBV15 and TRBJ1-4; perhaps TRBD1 as D (5 bases). The germline gives CDR1 LNHNV, CDR2 YYDKDF (reference sequence). V was clipped by 8 bases and J by 8 bases, with 15 bases between them. CDR3 length: 13 residues. CDR3 in DNA: TGTGCCACCCGAGGGGAGGAGTGGGAAAAACTGTTTTTT. Translation: CATRGEEWEKLFF.

This sequence joins TRBV19 and TRBJ2-1, with 11 positions matching TRBD1. This CDR3 comprises 15 residues. Germline CDR1 LNHDA, CDR2 SQIVND (reference sequence). The V segment lost 6 bases and the J segment 2 bases; nucleotides outside the gene matches: 3. This CDR3 reads CASRGTGGTYNEQFF. The CDR3 nucleotides are TGTGCCAGTAGGGGGACAGGGGGTACCTACAATGAGCAGTTCTTC.

A single count supports this clone. The chain employs TRBV12-3 or TRBV12-4 and TRBJ1-3; 7 bases line up with TRBD1. The ends lost 6 bases at V and 2 bases at J; junction bases unmatched: 1. This CDR3 spans 13 amino acids. The CDR3 DNA is TGTGCCAGCAGGACAGGGCCTGGAAACACCATATATTTT. This encodes CASRTGPGNTIYF.

The V and J genes are TRBV23-1 and TRBJ2-2, with D possibly matching TRBD1 (6 bases). TRBV23-1 is reported as an ORF; its role is uncertain. Trimming took off 4 bases at V and 5 bases at J, with 14 bases between the two ends. The CDR3 totals 15 residues. The CDR3 reads CASSPPGHDTGELFF. DNA for the CDR3: TGCGCCAGCAGTCCACCGGGACACGATACCGGGGAGCTGTTTTTT.

This sequence joins TRBV6-6 and TRBJ2-7, with 9 bases identical to TRBD1. This CDR3 comprises 13 residues. From germline, CDR1 is MNHNY and CDR2 SVGAGI (reference sequence). The junction had 5 bases not matched to a gene; V was cut back by 5 bases and J by 6 bases. The CDR3 reads CASSGQGNGEQYF. CDR3 sequence (DNA): TGTGCCAGCAGTGGACAGGGGAATGGCGAGCAGTACTTC.

This clone was found once. The V call is TRBV29-1, the J call TRBJ2-3; D unclear. V lost 7 bases, J lost 6 bases, and 8 bases lay in between. The V gene's germline CDR1 is SQVTM and CDR2 ANQGSEA. The CDR3 covers 10 residues. In nucleotides, the CDR3 is TGCAGCGCGTCACACGATACGCAGTATTTT. Encoded protein: CSASHDTQYF.

The V gene is TRBV2, the J gene TRBJ1-4, with 8 positions matching TRBD1. Germline trimming cut 7 bases from V and 6 bases from J; bases unmatched to any gene: 7. Germline V gene data show CDR1 as SNHLY and CDR2 as FYNNEI. The CDR3 length is 14 residues. CDR3 sequence: CASTRTGRDEKLFF. The CDR3 nucleotides read TGTGCCAGCACCCGGACAGGGAGGGATGAAAAACTGTTTTTT.

The rearrangement links TRBV5-1 to TRBJ1-2; 7 positions match TRBD1. V was pared by 0 bases and J by 2 bases, with 10 bases of the junction left unmatched. The CDR3 consists of 17 residues. The germline V gene has CDR1 SGHRS and CDR2 YFSETQ. The CDR3 reads CASSLAPQDRTNYGYTF. The CDR3 DNA sequence: TGCGCCAGCAGCTTGGCCCCCCAGGACAGGACCAACTATGGCTACACCTTC.

This rearrangement joins TRBV5-1 to TRBJ2-2, with 7 nucleotides matching TRBD1. Germline loops: CDR1 SGHRS, CDR2 YFSETQ. CDR3 size: 14 residues. V dropped 4 bases and J dropped 2; count of bases not matched to a gene: 2. DNA of the CDR3: TGCGCCAGCAGCCGGGACAGCAACACCGGGGAGCTGTTTTTT. Translation: CASSRDSNTGELFF. Full variable domain (outside the CDR3, taken from reference TRBV5-1 and TRBJ2-2): KAGVTQTPRYLIKTRGQQVTLSCSPISGHRSVSWYQQTPGQGLQFLFEYFSETQRNKGNFPGRFSGRQFSNSRSEMNVSTLELGDSALYLCASSRDSNTGELFFGEGSRLTVL.